The rows below give T cell receptor beta chains drawn from one sample of a study of cytomegalovirus exposure and HLA in healthy donors. The protocol was immunoSEQ multiplex PCR, while the TCRdb copy is restricted to in-frame clones and leaves out a portion. Of fewer than 300,000 clones listed, roughly 90% are singletons. The sequenced sample consisted of PBMCs. The receptors were sampled from a man aged 40-49 years in good health and CMV-seropositive. Both conserved end residues are part of each CDR3. Each record gives: clone size, J gene, V gene, CDR3 length, D gene, CDR3 protein. D genes are given only for firm matches. Clone size is stated in some rows and not others, as once, few, many or a class when expanded.

>.|TRBJ1-6|TRBV18|14|.
CASSQDSYNSPLHF
>.|TRBJ2-7|TRBV5-4|15|.
CASSLVTGILYEQYF
>.|TRBJ2-5|TRBV28|13|TRBD1
CASSQGAQETQYF
>few|TRBJ2-7|TRBV5-5|14|TRBD2
CASSLASGSYEQYF
>.|TRBJ1-5|TRBV7-8|15|.
CASSVSGGVGQPQHF
>.|TRBJ2-5|TRBV28|15|TRBD2
CASRPYSGSRETQYF
>few|TRBJ2-7|TRBV28|15|.
CASSLAHGTRYEQYF
>once|TRBJ1-3|TRBV7-2|12|.
CASSFGGNTIYF
>once|TRBJ2-2|TRBV5-4|19|TRBD2
CASSSATSPSGSLAGELFF
>.|TRBJ2-1|TRBV5-1|17|.
CASSLSEGSGSYNEQFF
>.|TRBJ2-1|TRBV5-4|16|TRBD2
CASSPRLAAAYNEQFF
>.|TRBJ2-7|TRBV4-1|13|.
CASSQSPRNEQYF
>.|TRBJ1-3|TRBV6-5|13|.
CASSLKRGNTIYF
>.|TRBJ2-2|TRBV6-6|16|TRBD1
CASSYPGTGNTGELFF
>.|TRBJ1-2|TRBV14|13|TRBD1
CASSYRTGYGYTF
>once|TRBJ1-3|TRBV7-2|14|.
CASSLVISGNTIYF
>.|TRBJ1-3|TRBV5-4|14|TRBD1
CASSLRTGGNTIYF
>.|TRBJ2-1|TRBV4-1|15|.
CASSQDWTAYNEQFF
>.|TRBJ1-1|TRBV7-9|12|.
CASSLTNLRAFF
>.|TRBJ2-7|TRBV29-1|11|.
CSVEWLYEQYF
>.|TRBJ2-4|TRBV28|17|TRBD1
CASSFRQGIVVKNIQYF
>.|TRBJ2-1|TRBV25-1|14|TRBD2
CASSNSSGRNEQFF
>.|TRBJ2-7|TRBV27|15|.
CASSLVPPGLGEQYF
>.|TRBJ1-1|TRBV28|14|.
CASSLHRGGTEAFF
>.|TRBJ2-5|TRBV4-3|13|.
CASSQVMGGTQYF
>.|TRBJ1-1|TRBV4-2|17|.
CASSPNALGQGATEAFF
>.|TRBJ1-1|TRBV28|15|.
CASSSGRGRLSEAFF
>.|TRBJ1-1|TRBV20-1|11|.
CSALLVTEAFF
>.|TRBJ2-3|TRBV6-5|16|TRBD2
CASSYGASGIRDTQYF
>few|TRBJ2-1|TRBV10-3|17|.
CAISYSGSAGIYNEQFF
>.|TRBJ2-7|TRBV15|18|.
CATSRDGRGRTLGREQYF
>.|TRBJ2-1|TRBV19|15|TRBD2
CASSLTGTSSYEQFF
>.|TRBJ2-7|TRBV6-5|15|.
CASSYERTPGSEQYF
>.|TRBJ2-7|TRBV19|16|TRBD1
CASSLEPGQGSHEQYF
>.|TRBJ1-2|TRBV28|17|.
CASSSLGGPIANYGYTF
>few|TRBJ2-7|TRBV5-1|12|.
CASSLEGYEQYF
>.|TRBJ2-2|TRBV5-1|15|TRBD2
CASSMGTTNTGELFF
>.|TRBJ2-3|TRBV5-4|15|.
CAESGPGEGTDTQYF
>.|TRBJ2-7|TRBV7-2|14|TRBD2
CASSPGLAVYEQYF
>.|TRBJ2-1|TRBV10-3|12|TRBD1
CAISEPQGAQFF
>.|TRBJ1-2|TRBV19|15|TRBD1
CASSPDRAGSYGYTF
>.|TRBJ2-7|TRBV6-5|13|TRBD1
CASSPGGQYEQYF
>.|TRBJ2-1|TRBV27|16|TRBD1
CASSLSGQAYYNEQFF
>.|TRBJ2-1|TRBV6-5|15|TRBD1
CASSPDRLSYNEQFF
>.|TRBJ2-7|TRBV27|14|TRBD2
CASSLLAGEYEQYF
>.|TRBJ1-1|TRBV10-2|14|.
CASSGSTRRTEAFF
>.|TRBJ1-1|TRBV18|14|TRBD1
CASSPNRGNTEAFF
>.|TRBJ2-3|TRBV9|16|TRBD2
CASSVGTSGSLDTQYF
>.|TRBJ1-2|TRBV28|15|TRBD1
CASSASGTANYGYTF
>.|TRBJ2-5|TRBV9|17|.
CASSVGGGRKGQETQYF
>.|TRBJ1-5|TRBV6-8|16|.
CASSLLGWTDNQPQHF
>.|TRBJ2-1|TRBV2|13|TRBD1
CAIRDRDGNEQFF
>.|TRBJ1-1|TRBV28|18|.
CASSLPPRIDSMNTEAFF
>.|TRBJ2-3|TRBV7-6|17|TRBD2
CASSPGLAGSHKVSQYF
>few|TRBJ2-7|TRBV28|15|TRBD2
CASSLSGDSSYEQYF
>.|TRBJ2-1|TRBV7-6|12|.
CASSHSSHEQFF
>.|TRBJ1-2|TRBV6-5|15|TRBD1
CASSYSGTGGEGYTF